One and the same sample provided the 30 T cell receptor beta chains below, sequenced in a study of T cell changes during pregnancy in multiple sclerosis. Assay: immunoSEQ multiplex PCR; the TCRdb copy retains only in-frame clones and omits some. The sample lists tens of thousands of clones, about 83% seen once, with under 5.5% in the top ten. The material sequenced was peripheral blood from another person, used as feeder cells. Receptors were obtained from a human donor whose cells served as feeder cells for cultures in a pregnancy study.

This clone was seen only once. The chain is built from TRBV7-2 and TRBJ2-5; D gene uncertain. CDR1 and CDR2 from the germline V gene are SGHTA and FQGNSA. The CDR3 is made up of 13 amino acids. The V and J ends lost 10 bases and 2 bases respectively, with 14 bases between them. The CDR3 sequence is CATSTRSQETQYF. The CDR3 DNA sequence: TGTGCCACCTCGACTCGATCTCAAGAGACCCAGTACTTC. Together with reference TRBV7-2 and TRBJ2-5, the CDR3 gives the full variable domain: GAGVSQSPSNKVTEKGKDVELRCDPISGHTALYWYRQSLGQGLEFLIYFQGNSAPDKSGLPSDRFSAERTGGSVSTLTIQRTQQEDSAVYLCATSTRSQETQYFGPGTRLLVL.

The chain carries TRBV29-1 and TRBJ1-1; no firm D call. Germline V gives CDR1 SQVTM, CDR2 ANQGSEA. CDR3 length equals 13 residues. Between the trimmed V and J ends, which lost 5 bases and 4 bases, there was a span of 14 bases. The CDR3 protein is CSVHTRLGTEAFF. For the CDR3, the DNA is TGCAGCGTTCATACTCGATTGGGCACTGAAGCTTTCTTT.

This rearrangement joins TRBV7-2 to TRBJ1-2; D gene ambiguous. The CDR3 covers 13 residues. The V end was cut by 2 bases, the J end by 4 bases, with 8 bases between. Germline CDR1 reads SGHTA; CDR2 reads FQGNSA. CDR3 bases: TGTGCCAGCAGCTTAATCAGTAGCTATGGCTACACCTTC. As protein: CASSLISSYGYTF.

The V gene is TRBV19, the J gene TRBJ1-2; TRBD1 might be the D (6 bases). The V and J ends lost 5 bases and 4 bases respectively, with 14 bases between them. The CDR3 totals 14 residues. Per the germline V gene, CDR1 is LNHDA and CDR2 is SQIVND (reference sequence). The DNA for the CDR3 is TGTGCCAGTAGTCCCTCCGGGACAAGCTATGGCTACACCTTC. Residues: CASSPSGTSYGYTF.

V gene TRBV7-2 combines with J gene TRBJ2-7; D remains ambiguous. Trimming took off 1 base at V and 4 bases at J, with 5 bases between the two ends. Germline V gene sequence: CDR1 SGHTA, CDR2 FQGNSA. This CDR3 contains 12 residues. CDR3 coding DNA: TGTGCCAGCAGCTTAGTAGGGTACGAGCAGTACTTC. Translating it yields CASSLVGYEQYF.

This clone was seen only once. V and J are TRBV5-1 and TRBJ2-5; 8 bases are a match to TRBD2. Trimming took 3 bases from V and 5 from J; bases not matched to a gene: 9. CDR1 is SGHRS and CDR2 is YFSETQ in the germline V gene. The CDR3 has 15 amino acids. CDR3 bases: TGCGCCAGCAGCTCTAGCGGGCGGACCGTCGAGACCCAGTACTTC. It is translated as CASSSSGRTVETQYF.

DNA of the CDR3: TGCGCCAGCAGTAAATACTCCTACAATGAGCAGTTCTTC. It specifies CASSKYSYNEQFF. The V call is TRBV10-1, the J call TRBJ2-1, with D unresolved. CDR1 and CDR2 (germline): WNHNN, SYGVQD (reference sequence). The V gene lost 5 bases and the J gene lost 0 bases, with 5 bases spanning the gap. The CDR3 totals 13 residues.

CDR3 region: CASNIAGKNEQFF. The CDR3, as DNA: TGTGCCAGCAATATAGCGGGGAAAAATGAGCAGTTCTTC. The chain links TRBV9 to TRBJ2-1, with 8 bases that match TRBD2. Germline assignment: CDR1 SGDLS and CDR2 YYNGEE. The V gene end was trimmed by 6 bases and the J gene end by 7 bases; junction bases not matched to a gene: 6. This CDR3 comprises 13 residues.

The V call is TRBV9, the J call TRBJ2-5; a weak D match, TRBD1 (5 bases). Trimming left V 0 bases short and J 5 bases short, with 20 bases between. Germline CDR1 is SGDLS and CDR2 is YYNGEE. The CDR3 sequence is 17 residues long. The CDR3 sequence is CASSVEGVAPSWETQYF. In DNA, the CDR3 is TGTGCCAGCAGCGTAGAAGGGGTAGCTCCCTCTTGGGAGACCCAGTACTTC.

This chain uses TRBV30 with TRBJ2-3; 7 bases match TRBD2. The CDR3 covers 14 residues. Germline assignment: CDR1 GTSNPN and CDR2 SVGIG (reference sequence). Germline trimming cut 8 bases from V and 1 base from J; bases unmatched to any gene: 9. DNA for the CDR3: TGTGCCGCCCTACGCGGGGGTCGCACAGATACGCAGTATTTT. Its translation: CAALRGGRTDTQYF.

The V call is TRBV6-1, the J call TRBJ1-2; D possibly corresponds to TRBD1 (5 bases). Germline values: CDR1 MNHNS, CDR2 SASEGT. Between the trimmed V and J ends, which lost 4 bases and 3 bases, there was a span of 12 bases. The CDR3 has 14 amino acids. CDR3 sequence reads: CASSVRGADYGYTF. DNA for the CDR3: TGTGCCAGCAGTGTTCGAGGGGCCGACTATGGCTACACCTTC.

The chain joins TRBV29-1 to TRBJ2-5, with D perhaps being TRBD1 or TRBD2 (5 bases each). CDR3 length equals 15 residues. Germline CDR1 and CDR2: SQVTM and ANQGSEA. V dropped 8 bases and J dropped 5 bases, with 24 bases sitting between them. CDR3 in amino acids: CSSLSDGTSTETQYF. The CDR3 DNA is TGCAGCTCTCTATCGGACGGGACCTCGACGGAGACCCAGTACTTC.

The CDR3 loop reads CASSPRRGQPTGELFF. The CDR3, as DNA: TGTGCCAGCAGCCCTCGGCGGGGACAGCCCACCGGGGAGCTGTTTTTT. V gene TRBV7-7 combines with J gene TRBJ2-2; TRBD1 is a possible D gene (7 bases). CDR3 length: 16 amino acids. CDR1 is SSHAT and CDR2 is FNYEAQ in the germline V gene (reference sequence). The V end lost 5 bases, the J end lost 4 bases, and 17 bases lay between the germline ends.

The chain's CDR3 is CASSPPAGANYGYTF. CDR3 nucleotide sequence: TGTGCCAGCTCACCACCAGCGGGAGCCAACTATGGCTACACCTTC. The genes are TRBV18 and TRBJ1-2, with D uncertain. From germline, CDR1 is KGHSH and CDR2 LQKENI. The CDR3 sequence is 15 residues long. With 0 bases removed from V and 2 bases from J, the gap between germline ends came to 10 bases.

V is TRBV14 and J is TRBJ1-1; D remains unclear. The V gene's germline CDR1 is SGHDN and CDR2 FVKESK. V was trimmed by 8 bases and J by 1 base, leaving 8 bases between them. The CDR3 is 12 amino acids. In nucleotides, the CDR3 is TGTGCCAGCGGACTGAAGAACACTGAAGCTTTCTTT. This encodes CASGLKNTEAFF.

This chain uses TRBV15 with TRBJ1-5; D is unresolved. V was trimmed by 9 bases and J by 3 bases, leaving 12 bases between them. The CDR3 extends over 13 amino acids. Germline lookup yields CDR1 LNHNV and CDR2 YYDKDF (reference sequence). CDR3 protein: CATSAGPNQPQHF. The CDR3 nucleotides read TGTGCCACTAGTGCGGGTCCCAATCAGCCCCAGCATTTT.

The chain uses TRBV5-1 and TRBJ2-7; D is uncertain. Deletions cut 0 bases from V and 3 bases from J, with 13 bases between. This CDR3 contains 15 residues. CDR1 and CDR2 (germline): SGHRS, YFSETQ. CDR3 amino acids: CASSLEDRKYYEQYF. Written as DNA, the CDR3 is TGCGCCAGCAGCTTGGAGGACCGAAAGTACTACGAGCAGTACTTC.

V usage is TRBV9 and J usage is TRBJ2-1, with 8 bases fitting TRBD2. The junction had 3 bases not matched to a gene; V was cut back by 0 bases and J by 7 bases. Germline CDR1 reads SGDLS; CDR2 reads YYNGEE. This CDR3 contains 14 residues. The CDR3 loop is CASSVEGLVNEQFF. CDR3 nucleotides: TGTGCCAGCAGCGTAGAGGGACTAGTTAATGAGCAGTTCTTC.

This chain uses TRBV20-1 with TRBJ1-1, with D uncertain. Germline CDR1 DFQATT, CDR2 SNEGSKA (reference sequence). V dropped 1 base and J dropped 2 bases, with 2 bases sitting between them. The CDR3 extends over 11 amino acids. In DNA, the CDR3 is TGCAGTGCTAGAGGCAACACTGAAGCTTTCTTT. Its translation is CSARGNTEAFF.

The chain employs TRBV15 and TRBJ2-7, with 7 bases matching TRBD1. Germline CDR1 is LNHNV and CDR2 is YYDKDF (reference sequence). After removal of 1 base from V and 7 bases from J, the junction contained 7 bases not matched to a gene. There are 14 residues in the CDR3. CDR3 DNA: TGTGCCACCAGCAGAGGGGGACAGCGGACAGAGCAGTACTTC. It yields the protein CATSRGGQRTEQYF. The whole variable domain, remainder taken from reference TRBV15 and TRBJ2-7, is DAMVIQNPRYQVTQFGKPVTLSCSQTLNHNVMYWYQQKSSQAPKLLFHYYDKDFNNEADTPDNFQSRRPNTSFCFLDIRSPGLGDTAMYLCATSRGGQRTEQYFGPGTRLTVT.

The chain couples TRBV6-5 to TRBJ2-7; D may correspond to TRBD1 or TRBD2 (5 bases each). Trimming took off 6 bases at V and 6 bases at J, with 15 bases between the two ends. CDR3 length: 13 residues. CDR1 is MNHEY, CDR2 SVGAGI, per germline. For the CDR3, the DNA is TGTGCCAGCAGCGGTCAAGGGACCTTCGAGCAGTACTTC. Translation gives CASSGQGTFEQYF.

This clone showed up just a few times. The genes are TRBV4-1 and TRBJ2-7; 7 bases align to TRBD2. V dropped 11 bases and J dropped 2; count of bases not matched to a gene: 6. The CDR3 spans 12 residues. From germline, CDR1 is MGHRA and CDR2 YSYEKL. The CDR3 region is CAPLGGAYEQYF. CDR3 DNA sequence: TGCGCCCCTTTGGGGGGGGCCTACGAGCAGTACTTC.

This chain links TRBV2 with TRBJ2-1; 9 bases are shared with TRBD2. Per germline, CDR1 SNHLY and CDR2 FYNNEI. The V segment lost 6 bases and the J segment 9 bases; nucleotides outside the gene matches: 6. The CDR3 length is 13 residues. The DNA for the CDR3 is TGTGCCAGCAGCGACGTAGCGGGAGTTGAGCAGTTCTTC. Encoded protein: CASSDVAGVEQFF.

The chain carries TRBV10-3 and TRBJ2-7; 9 nucleotides line up with TRBD2. The CDR3 loop spans 13 amino acids. The germline V gene has CDR1 ENHRY and CDR2 SYGVKD. Trimming cost V 6 bases and J 4 bases; bases outside gene matches: 4. This chain's CDR3 is CAIRAGGNYEQYF. CDR3 nucleotides: TGTGCCATCAGGGCGGGAGGGAATTACGAGCAGTACTTC.

The chain uses TRBV10-3 and TRBJ2-1; 8 nucleotides agree with TRBD2. The junction had 7 bases not matched to a gene; V was cut back by 4 bases and J by 2 bases. The germline gives CDR1 ENHRY, CDR2 SYGVKD. CDR3 length: 16 amino acids. This CDR3 is CAISGLREVAYNEQFF. The CDR3 nucleotides read TGTGCCATCAGTGGGCTGCGGGAGGTAGCCTACAATGAGCAGTTCTTC.

The rearrangement links TRBV28 to TRBJ1-1; TRBD1 might be the D (5 bases). The V gene lost 6 bases and the J gene lost 6 bases, with 8 bases spanning the gap. The CDR3 is 11 amino acids. The germline gives CDR1 MDHEN, CDR2 SYDVKM. CDR3 in DNA: TGTGCCAGCAGGTCGGGGGCTGAAGCTTTCTTT. It codes for CASRSGAEAFF.

The rearrangement uses TRBV7-7 and TRBJ2-5; D gene uncertain. This CDR3 contains 14 residues. Trimming pared 1 base from V and 5 bases from J, leaving 11 bases between. Germline V gene lookup returns CDR1 SSHAT and CDR2 FNYEAQ (reference sequence). The CDR3 protein is CASSLVVAGETQYF. In DNA, the CDR3 is TGTGCCAGCAGCTTAGTGGTAGCTGGTGAGACCCAGTACTTC.

V gene TRBV5-5 combines with J gene TRBJ2-7; no reliable D call. Looked up from germline, CDR1 is SGHKS and CDR2 is YYEKEE (reference sequence). V lost 0 bases and J 4 bases, leaving 17 bases between the germline ends. The CDR3 has 16 amino acids. The CDR3 spells CASSLAPTGPLYEQYF. The CDR3 DNA sequence: TGTGCCAGCAGCTTGGCCCCGACCGGACCCCTATACGAGCAGTACTTC.

The chain recombines TRBV6-4 with TRBJ2-1; 13 nucleotides align to TRBD2. This CDR3 comprises 16 residues. Trimming took 1 base from V and 8 from J; bases not matched to a gene: 5. In germline, CDR1 is MRHNA, CDR2 SNTAGT. The CDR3 protein is CASSDYRTSGSDEQFF. CDR3 coding DNA: TGTGCCAGCAGTGACTATAGGACTAGCGGGAGTGATGAGCAGTTCTTC.

The chain couples TRBV5-1 to TRBJ2-3, with D maybe TRBD2 (5 bases). Germline V gene sequence: CDR1 SGHRS, CDR2 YFSETQ. The CDR3 consists of 15 residues. Trimming removed 0 bases from V and 0 bases from J, with 8 bases in between. The chain's CDR3 is CASSLVRGSTDTQYF. The CDR3, as DNA: TGCGCCAGCAGCTTGGTACGGGGAAGCACAGATACGCAGTATTTT. The full variable domain, its missing parts supplied by reference TRBV5-1 and TRBJ2-3, is KAGVTQTPRYLIKTRGQQVTLSCSPISGHRSVSWYQQTPGQGLQFLFEYFSETQRNKGNFPGRFSGRQFSNSRSEMNVSTLELGDSALYLCASSLVRGSTDTQYFGPGTRLTVL.